The 20 T cell receptor beta chains below come from one sample, sequenced in a study of blood T cell repertoires in COVID-19. Libraries were prepared by immunoSEQ multiplex PCR; TCRdb keeps only in-frame clonotypes and omits some of them. The sample yields under 85,000 clones, around 90% seen once. The specimen sequenced was peripheral blood. The receptors originated from a man aged 45-65 years with acute or convalescent COVID-19.

The chain has TRBV7-6 and TRBJ1-4; D may be TRBD1 (6 bases). The CDR3 covers 15 residues. The germline V and J ends were trimmed by 5 bases and 4 bases, with 14 bases remaining between them. Germline V gene sequence: CDR1 SGHVS, CDR2 FNYEAQ. DNA of the CDR3: TGTGCCAGCAGCCTACAGGGAGAGTTTAATGAAAAACTGTTTTTT. Its protein product is CASSLQGEFNEKLFF.

This chain joins TRBV7-9 and TRBJ2-2; possibly TRBD1 for D (6 bases). Trimming removed 10 bases at V and 1 base at J, with 16 bases between. Germline assignment: CDR1 SEHNR and CDR2 FQNEAQ (reference sequence). This CDR3 region has 15 residues. The CDR3 DNA sequence: TGTGCCACCCCAAAACAGACAGGGAACACCGGGGAGCTGTTTTTT. It translates to CATPKQTGNTGELFF. The whole variable domain, remainder taken from reference TRBV7-9 and TRBJ2-2, is DTGVSQNPRHKITKRGQNVTFRCDPISEHNRLYWYRQTLGQGPEFLTYFQNEAQLEKSRLLSDRFSAERPKGSFSTLEIQRTEQGDSAMYLCATPKQTGNTGELFFGEGSRLTVL.

J is TRBJ1-1 and V is TRBV19; D remains ambiguous. CDR1 is LNHDA and CDR2 is SQIVND in the germline V gene (reference sequence). Trimming removed 0 bases at V and 7 bases at J, with 9 bases between. CDR3 size: 13 residues. CDR3 sequence reads: CASSIDWTLEAFF. The CDR3 DNA is TGTGCCAGTAGTATAGATTGGACTCTTGAAGCTTTCTTT.

The chain uses TRBV19 and TRBJ2-5; TRBD1 is a possible D gene (5 bases). Trimming removed 5 bases from V and 5 bases from J, with 15 bases in between. The CDR3 length is 14 residues. CDR1 and CDR2 from the germline V gene are LNHDA and SQIVND (reference sequence). Here the CDR3 reads CASSLRGGTETQYF. DNA of the CDR3: TGTGCCAGTAGTTTAAGGGGTGGAACGGAGACCCAGTACTTC. Full variable domain (missing parts from reference TRBV19 and TRBJ2-5): DGGITQSPKYLFRKEGQNVTLSCEQNLNHDAMYWYRQDPGQGLRLIYYSQIVNDFQKGDIAEGYSVSREKKESFPLTVTSAQKNPTAFYLCASSLRGGTETQYFGPGTRLLVL.

The CDR3 DNA reads as TGTGCCACCAGTGCAACCGGTGATAGCAATCAGCCCCAGCATTTT. Translated, it gives CATSATGDSNQPQHF. The V and J genes are TRBV24-1 and TRBJ1-5, with no clear D. The V and J ends lost 5 bases and 0 bases respectively, with 10 bases between them. Germline V CDR1 and CDR2: KGHDR, SFDVKD. The CDR3 is 15 residues long.

The rearrangement joins TRBV7-9 to TRBJ2-5; TRBD1 matches at 12 bases. The length of the CDR3 is 15 residues. The germline V gene encodes CDR1 SEHNR and CDR2 FQNEAQ (reference sequence). V lost 4 bases, J lost 5 bases, and 5 bases stayed unmatched. The CDR3 is CASSWGQGADETQYF. The CDR3 bases are TGTGCCAGCAGCTGGGGACAGGGGGCCGATGAGACCCAGTACTTC.

This chain joins TRBV11-2 and TRBJ1-3; 7 nucleotides align to TRBD1. CDR1 and CDR2 (germline): SGHAT, FQNNGV. J lost 4 bases, V lost 1 base, and 4 bases had no gene match. The CDR3 covers 15 residues. The CDR3 loop is CASSLAGTDGNTIYF. DNA for the CDR3: TGTGCCAGCAGCTTAGCCGGGACAGACGGAAACACCATATATTTT. Full variable domain (rest looked up from reference TRBV11-2 and TRBJ1-3): EAGVAQSPRYKIIEKRQSVAFWCNPISGHATLYWYQQILGQGPKLLIQFQNNGVVDDSQLPKDRFSAERLKGVDSTLKIQPAKLEDSAVYLCASSLAGTDGNTIYFGEGSWLTVV.

V gene TRBV11-2 combines with J gene TRBJ2-5, with D possibly TRBD1 on 5 matching bases. This CDR3 is built from 14 residues. Germline values: CDR1 SGHAT, CDR2 FQNNGV. Trimming pared 2 bases from V and 4 bases from J, leaving 11 bases between. CDR3 nucleotides: TGTGCCAGCAGCTTATTGGTGCAGGGAGAGACCCAGTACTTC. Protein sequence: CASSLLVQGETQYF.

This chain connects TRBV9 to TRBJ2-5, with D unresolved. The CDR3 spans 14 residues. The germline CDR1 and CDR2 sequences are SGDLS and YYNGEE. The V end was cut by 3 bases, the J end by 2 bases, with 11 bases between. CDR3 amino acids: CASSASPGQETQYF. The CDR3 nucleotides read TGTGCCAGCAGCGCGTCCCCCGGGCAAGAGACCCAGTACTTC.

The V gene is TRBV7-6, the J gene TRBJ2-5; D gene ambiguous. CDR1 is SGHVS and CDR2 is FNYEAQ in the germline V gene. Trimming took 4 bases from V and 6 from J, leaving 12 bases between them. This CDR3 contains 13 residues. For the CDR3, the DNA is TGTGCCAGCAGCTCGCTGTATACACAGACCCAGTACTTC. Protein product: CASSSLYTQTQYF.

The rearrangement uses TRBV12-5 and TRBJ2-7; 7 bases line up with TRBD1. Germline CDR1 reads LGHNT; CDR2 reads FRNRAP. The ends lost 5 bases at V and 12 bases at J; junction bases unmatched: 10. This CDR3 has 12 residues. The CDR3, as DNA: TGTGCTAGTGGTGCACAGGGGCAGGTTGGGTACTTC. The encoded protein is CASGAQGQVGYF.

The V and J genes are TRBV24-1 and TRBJ2-7, with 7 bases lining up with TRBD1. Germline assignment: CDR1 KGHDR and CDR2 SFDVKD. CDR3 length: 14 amino acids. V lost 4 bases to trimming and J lost 2 bases; unmatched junction nucleotides: 4. The CDR3 sequence: CATSEQGPTYEQYF. The CDR3 coding sequence is TGTGCCACCAGTGAACAGGGGCCAACCTACGAGCAGTACTTC.

This rearrangement joins TRBV18 to TRBJ2-3, with 8 nucleotides matching TRBD2. Germline V gene sequence: CDR1 KGHSH, CDR2 LQKENI. The CDR3 is 17 residues long. V trimming: 5 bases; J trimming: 0 bases; junction bases outside the gene matches: 10. In DNA form, the CDR3 reads TGTGCCAGCTCAGCGACTTTGGGACTAGGCAGCACAGATACGCAGTATTTT. Translating gives CASSATLGLGSTDTQYF.

The chain carries TRBV5-1 and TRBJ1-1; D gene uncertain. There are 12 residues in the CDR3. Germline loops: CDR1 SGHRS, CDR2 YFSETQ. The V end was cut by 5 bases, the J end by 1 base, with 6 bases between. CDR3 sequence reads: CASRGGNTEAFF. For the CDR3, the DNA is TGCGCCAGCAGGGGAGGGAACACTGAAGCTTTCTTT.

The chain has TRBV18 and TRBJ1-3; 8 bases line up with TRBD1. Germline CDR1 reads KGHSH; CDR2 reads LQKENI. CDR3 length: 16 residues. V lost 5 bases and J lost 2; bases outside the gene matches: 8. The DNA for the CDR3 is TGTGCCAGCTCATCCGACAGGGGCCTTACTGGAAACACCATATATTTT. Its protein is CASSSDRGLTGNTIYF.

This rearrangement joins TRBV4-2 to TRBJ1-2, with a weak D call TRBD1 (5 bases). The CDR3 is 13 residues long. From germline, CDR1 is LGHNA and CDR2 YNFKEQ. Trimming removed 6 bases from V and 5 bases from J, with 13 bases in between. The CDR3 here is CASRSDRGYGYTF. In DNA, the CDR3 is TGTGCCAGCAGGTCCGATAGGGGTTATGGCTACACCTTC.

The rearrangement uses TRBV6-4 and TRBJ1-6; 9 bases map to TRBD1. This CDR3 has 15 amino acids. In germline, CDR1 is MRHNA, CDR2 SNTAGT. The V and J ends lost 2 bases and 7 bases, in that order; junction bases with no gene match: 3. The CDR3 DNA is TGTGCCAGCAGTGACAGGGGACAGGGAAATTCACCCCTCCACTTT. Translated: CASSDRGQGNSPLHF.

The rearrangement uses TRBV29-1 and TRBJ1-2; TRBD1 matches 7 bases. CDR3 length: 12 amino acids. Trimming removed 8 bases from V and 6 bases from J; junction bases left unmatched: 9. Germline lookup yields CDR1 SQVTM and CDR2 ANQGSEA. The DNA for the CDR3 is TGCAGCAGTCGACAGGGCCTGAATGGCTACACCTTC. It specifies CSSRQGLNGYTF.

This clone was observed a handful of times. The V and J genes are TRBV6-1 and TRBJ2-3; 9 bases fit TRBD2. Germline assignment: CDR1 MNHNS and CDR2 SASEGT. Trimming at V came to 1 base and at J to 3 bases, leaving 8 bases not matched to a gene. The CDR3 loop spans 17 amino acids. The CDR3 reads CASSEESSGSGTDTQYF. As DNA, the CDR3 is TGTGCCAGCAGTGAAGAAAGTAGCGGGAGCGGAACAGATACGCAGTATTTT.

This rearrangement joins TRBV5-8 to TRBJ2-7; 8 positions match TRBD2. After removal of 0 bases from V and 8 bases from J, the junction contained 22 bases not matched to a gene. CDR3 length: 19 residues. Germline V CDR1 and CDR2: SGHTS, YDEGEE. In DNA form, the CDR3 reads TGTGCCAGCAGCTTGGCTAGGAGGGGACCGGAGGAGCGGGAGCGAAAGCAGTACTTC. Translated: CASSLARRGPEERERKQYF.